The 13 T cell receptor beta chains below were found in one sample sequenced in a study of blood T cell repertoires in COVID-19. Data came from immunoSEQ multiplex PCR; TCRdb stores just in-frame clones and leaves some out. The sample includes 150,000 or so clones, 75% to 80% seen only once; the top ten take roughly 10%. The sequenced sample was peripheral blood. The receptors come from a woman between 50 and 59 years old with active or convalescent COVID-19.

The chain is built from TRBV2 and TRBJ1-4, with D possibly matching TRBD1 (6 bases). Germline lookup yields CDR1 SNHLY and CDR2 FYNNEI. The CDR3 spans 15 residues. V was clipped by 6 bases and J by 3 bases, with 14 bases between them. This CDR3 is CASSAQGKANEKLFF. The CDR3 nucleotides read TGTGCCAGCAGCGCCCAGGGGAAGGCTAATGAAAAACTGTTTTTT.

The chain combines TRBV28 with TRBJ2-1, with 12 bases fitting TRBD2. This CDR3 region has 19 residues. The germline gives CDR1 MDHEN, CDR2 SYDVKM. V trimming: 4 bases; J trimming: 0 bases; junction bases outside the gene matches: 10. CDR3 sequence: CASSSLWLAGGGSYNEQFF. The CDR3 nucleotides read TGTGCCAGCAGTTCCCTTTGGCTAGCGGGGGGGGGCTCCTACAATGAGCAGTTCTTC. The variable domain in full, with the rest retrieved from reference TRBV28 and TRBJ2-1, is DVKVTQSSRYLVKRTGEKVFLECVQDMDHENMFWYRQDPGLGLRLIYFSYDVKMKEKGDIPEGYSVSREKKERFSLILESASTNQTSMYLCASSSLWLAGGGSYNEQFFGPGTRLTVL.

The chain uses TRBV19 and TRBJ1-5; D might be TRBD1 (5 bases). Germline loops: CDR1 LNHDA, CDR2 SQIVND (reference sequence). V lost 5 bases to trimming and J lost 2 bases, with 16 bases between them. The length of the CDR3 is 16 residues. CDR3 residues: CASSPPGRAGNQPQHF. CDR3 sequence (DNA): TGTGCCAGTAGTCCCCCAGGCAGGGCTGGCAATCAGCCCCAGCATTTT.

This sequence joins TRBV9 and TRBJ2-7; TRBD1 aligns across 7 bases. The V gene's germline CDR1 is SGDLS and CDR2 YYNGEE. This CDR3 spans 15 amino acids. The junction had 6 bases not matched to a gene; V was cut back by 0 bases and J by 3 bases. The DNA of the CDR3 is TGTGCCAGCAGCGTAGGTTTAGGGGGCGTCTACGAGCAGTACTTC. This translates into CASSVGLGGVYEQYF.

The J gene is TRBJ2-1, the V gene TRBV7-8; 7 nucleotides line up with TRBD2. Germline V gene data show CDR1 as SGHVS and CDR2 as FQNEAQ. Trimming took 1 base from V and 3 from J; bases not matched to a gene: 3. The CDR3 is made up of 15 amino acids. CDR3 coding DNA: TGTGCCAGCAGCTTAGTACGGGGGGTCTACAATGAGCAGTTCTTC. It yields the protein CASSLVRGVYNEQFF.

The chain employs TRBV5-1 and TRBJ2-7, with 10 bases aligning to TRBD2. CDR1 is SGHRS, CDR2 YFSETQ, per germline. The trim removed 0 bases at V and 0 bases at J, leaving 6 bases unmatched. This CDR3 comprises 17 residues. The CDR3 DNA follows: TGCGCCAGCAGCTTGGCCGGCCTAGCGGGGGCCTCCTACGAGCAGTACTTC. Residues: CASSLAGLAGASYEQYF.

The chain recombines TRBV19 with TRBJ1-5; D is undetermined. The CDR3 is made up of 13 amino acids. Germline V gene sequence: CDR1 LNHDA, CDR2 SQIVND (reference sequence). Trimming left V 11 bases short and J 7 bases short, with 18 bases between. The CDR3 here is CASEEAPRQPQHF. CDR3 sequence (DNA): TGTGCCTCCGAGGAAGCCCCTCGGCAGCCCCAGCATTTT.

The CDR3 sequence is CASSSIGGADTQYF. CDR3 nucleotide sequence: TGTGCCAGCAGCTCAATAGGGGGGGCAGATACGCAGTATTTT. The chain has TRBV7-8 and TRBJ2-3; D possibly corresponds to TRBD2 (7 bases). Germline V lookup: CDR1 SGHVS, CDR2 FQNEAQ. V was cut by 4 bases and J by 4 bases, with 12 bases left in between. This CDR3 contains 14 residues.

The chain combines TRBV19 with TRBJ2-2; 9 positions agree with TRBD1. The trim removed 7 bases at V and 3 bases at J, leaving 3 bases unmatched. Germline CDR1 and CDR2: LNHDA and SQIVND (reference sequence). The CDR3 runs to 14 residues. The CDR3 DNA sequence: TGTGCCAGTAAACGGACAGGGGACACCGGGGAGCTGTTTTTT. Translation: CASKRTGDTGELFF.

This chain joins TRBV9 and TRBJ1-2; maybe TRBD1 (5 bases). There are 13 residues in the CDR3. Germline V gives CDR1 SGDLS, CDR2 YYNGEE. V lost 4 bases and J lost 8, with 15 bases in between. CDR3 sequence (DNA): TGTGCCAGCAGCCTTCGCGGGACGGAGGGCTACACCTTC. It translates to CASSLRGTEGYTF.

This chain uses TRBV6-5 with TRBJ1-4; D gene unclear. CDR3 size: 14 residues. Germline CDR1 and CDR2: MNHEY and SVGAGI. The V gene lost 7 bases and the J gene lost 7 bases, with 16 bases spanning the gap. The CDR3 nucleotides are TGTGCCAGCACCCATCTTACCACTGGTGAAAAACTGTTTTTT. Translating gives CASTHLTTGEKLFF.

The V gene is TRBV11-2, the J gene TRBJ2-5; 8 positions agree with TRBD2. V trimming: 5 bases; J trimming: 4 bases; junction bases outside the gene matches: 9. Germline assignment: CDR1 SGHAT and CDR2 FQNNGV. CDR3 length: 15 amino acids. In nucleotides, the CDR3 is TGTGCCAGCAGCCTTAGAGGTAGCGGGGTAGAGACCCAGTACTTC. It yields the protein CASSLRGSGVETQYF.

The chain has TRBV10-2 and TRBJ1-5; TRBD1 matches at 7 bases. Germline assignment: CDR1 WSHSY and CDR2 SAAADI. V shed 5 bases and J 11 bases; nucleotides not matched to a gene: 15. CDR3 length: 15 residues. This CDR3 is CASSPHRDSEVAQHF. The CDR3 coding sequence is TGCGCCAGCAGTCCTCACCGGGACAGCGAGGTAGCCCAGCATTTT.